Reported below is one TCR beta chain. The CDR3 totals 16 residues. Germline CDR1 and CDR2: MNHEY and SVGEGT. Trimming removed 6 bases from V and 5 bases from J, with 22 bases in between. Libraries were prepared by immunoSEQ multiplex PCR; TCRdb keeps only in-frame clonotypes and omits some of them. The data show some 120,000 clones, around nine tenths seen once. This sample is drawn from a study of blood T cell repertoires in COVID-19. Material for sequencing was peripheral blood. The TCR sequence derives from a man between 45 and 60 years old with acute or convalescent COVID-19. This rearrangement joins TRBV6-2 or TRBV6-3 to TRBJ1-1, with D maybe TRBD1 (6 bases). CDR3 residues: CASSHPRGARGTEAFF. CDR3 nucleotide sequence: TGTGCCAGCAGCCACCCTCGGGGGGCCCGGGGGACTGAAGCTTTCTTT.